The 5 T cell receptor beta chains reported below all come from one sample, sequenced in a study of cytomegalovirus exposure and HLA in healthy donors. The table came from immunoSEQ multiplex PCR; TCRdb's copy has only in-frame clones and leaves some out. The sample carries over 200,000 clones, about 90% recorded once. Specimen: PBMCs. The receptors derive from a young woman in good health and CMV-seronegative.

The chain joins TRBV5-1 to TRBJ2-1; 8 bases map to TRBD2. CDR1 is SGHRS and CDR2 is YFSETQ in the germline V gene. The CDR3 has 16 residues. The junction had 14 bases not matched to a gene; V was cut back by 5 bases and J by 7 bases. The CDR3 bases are TGCGCCAGCAGTACCCCGTCCGGGGGGGCCGGGAATGAGCAGTTCTTC. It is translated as CASSTPSGGAGNEQFF. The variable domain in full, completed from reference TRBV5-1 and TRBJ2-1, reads KAGVTQTPRYLIKTRGQQVTLSCSPISGHRSVSWYQQTPGQGLQFLFEYFSETQRNKGNFPGRFSGRQFSNSRSEMNVSTLELGDSALYLCASSTPSGGAGNEQFFGPGTRLTVL.

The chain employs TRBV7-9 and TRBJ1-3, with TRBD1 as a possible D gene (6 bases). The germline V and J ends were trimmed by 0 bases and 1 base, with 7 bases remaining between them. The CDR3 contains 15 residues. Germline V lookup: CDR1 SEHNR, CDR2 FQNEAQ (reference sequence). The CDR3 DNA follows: TGTGCCAGCAGCTTAGCAGGGGGTTCTGGAAACACCATATATTTT. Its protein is CASSLAGGSGNTIYF.

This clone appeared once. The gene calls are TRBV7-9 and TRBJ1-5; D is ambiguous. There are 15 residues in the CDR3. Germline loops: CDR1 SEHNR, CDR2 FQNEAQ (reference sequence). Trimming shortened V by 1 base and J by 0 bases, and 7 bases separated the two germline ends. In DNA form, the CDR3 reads TGTGCCAGCAGCTTAGGCGGCGGTAGCAATCAGCCCCAGCATTTT. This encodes CASSLGGGSNQPQHF.

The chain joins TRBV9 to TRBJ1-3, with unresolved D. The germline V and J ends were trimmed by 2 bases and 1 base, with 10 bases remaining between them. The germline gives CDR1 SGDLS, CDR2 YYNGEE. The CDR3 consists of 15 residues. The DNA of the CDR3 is TGTGCCAGCAGCGTCGAGGGTGATTCTGGAAACACCATATATTTT. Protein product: CASSVEGDSGNTIYF.

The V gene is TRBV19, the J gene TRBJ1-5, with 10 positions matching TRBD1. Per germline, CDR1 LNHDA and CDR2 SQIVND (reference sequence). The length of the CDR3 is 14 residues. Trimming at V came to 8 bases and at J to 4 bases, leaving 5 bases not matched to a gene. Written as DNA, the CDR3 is TGTGCCAGTCGGGGACAGGGGTTGAATCAGCCCCAGCATTTT. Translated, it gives CASRGQGLNQPQHF.